These T cell receptor beta chains were read from a single sample in a study of identifying expanded T cells in peripheral blood. Clones were read by immunoSEQ multiplex PCR, and TCRdb kept only the in-frame ones, dropping some. The table includes some 95,000 clones, approximately 91% detected once. Material: blood. Source of these receptors: a person aged 18 to 75 in good health. CDR3s include the opening cysteine and the closing phenylalanine or tryptophan. A D gene is named only where the DNA matches it firmly. Size tells how often a clone was seen (once, few, many) or the class of an expanded clone, and some rows leave it out.

D gene,clone size,J gene,V gene,CDR3 DNA,CDR3 protein
-,-,TRBJ1-5,TRBV6-6,TGTGCCAGCAGCCCGGTGACGGGGGCGAATCAGCCCCAGCATTTT,CASSPVTGANQPQHF
-,-,TRBJ1-2,TRBV6-5,TGTGCCAGCAGTACCACCGGGACACCCAACTATGGCTACACCTTC,CASSTTGTPNYGYTF
TRBD2,once,TRBJ2-2,TRBV30,TGTGCCTGGGAACTAGCGGGGGGGCGCACCGGGGAGCTGTTTTTT,CAWELAGGRTGELFF
-,few,TRBJ1-1,TRBV4-2,TGTGCCAGCAGCCAGGACCTTGGACAGGAAGCTTTCTTT,CASSQDLGQEAFF
TRBD1,-,TRBJ1-1,TRBV7-6,TGTGCCAGCAGCCAAAGACAGGGTGGGGGCACTGAAGCTTTCTTT,CASSQRQGGGTEAFF
-,-,TRBJ2-3,TRBV18,TGTGCCAGCTCACCATTCGATGCGGGGGCTGGGACAGATACGCAGTATTTT,CASSPFDAGAGTDTQYF
-,-,TRBJ1-2,TRBV29-1,TGCAGCGTTGGGGAAGGTAAAGGAACTAACTATGGCTACACCTTC,CSVGEGKGTNYGYTF
TRBD2,-,TRBJ2-1,TRBV27,TGTGCCAGCAGTTTGGGACTAGCGATAGATGAGCAGTTCTTC,CASSLGLAIDEQFF
-,-,TRBJ1-1,TRBV6-5,TGTGCCAGCAGTCCCAAGTTGATGAACGAAGCTTTCTTT,CASSPKLMNEAFF
TRBD2,-,TRBJ2-7,TRBV2,TGTGCCAGCAGTGACTCGAAGCGGGAGCCCCCCTACGAGCAGTACTTC,CASSDSKREPPYEQYF
-,-,TRBJ1-2,TRBV7-2,TGTGCCAGCAGCTCCCTCTCTGGAGAGGGAACCTTC,CASSSLSGEGTF
TRBD1,-,TRBJ1-1,TRBV6-1,TGTGCCAGCATTACAGGGGGCTACACTGAAGCTTTCTTT,CASITGGYTEAFF
-,-,TRBJ1-5,TRBV10-3,TGTGCCATCAGTGAGTCAGGTACTCCAAATCAGCCCCAGCATTTT,CAISESGTPNQPQHF
TRBD2,-,TRBJ2-1,TRBV7-9,TGTGCCAGCAGCTCAACTTACCTTCTAGCGGGTACGCATGAGCAGTTCTTC,CASSSTYLLAGTHEQFF
-,-,TRBJ2-6,TRBV30,TGTGCCTGGTTGTCCGGGAGCTCTGGGGCCAACGTCCTGACTTTC,CAWLSGSSGANVLTF
TRBD1,few,TRBJ2-4,TRBV2,TGTGCCAGCAGAGGGACAGGTGGGAACATTCAGTACTTC,CASRGTGGNIQYF
-,once,TRBJ2-7,TRBV14,TGTGCCAGCAGCCGGGGGCGGGCCACTTCCTACGAGCAGTACTTC,CASSRGRATSYEQYF
TRBD1,-,TRBJ1-3,TRBV13,TGTGCCAGCAGCTTACTCCGGACAGGAGGAAACACCATATATTTT,CASSLLRTGGNTIYF
-,-,TRBJ1-5,TRBV5-1,TGCGCCAGCAGCTTGTGGTCGGGGGGCAATCAGCCCCAGCATTTT,CASSLWSGGNQPQHF
TRBD2,-,TRBJ2-2,TRBV5-1,TGCGCCAGCAGCGACCCTAGCGGGGCCGGGGAGCTGTTTTTT,CASSDPSGAGELFF
-,-,TRBJ2-7,TRBV15,TGTGCCACCAGCAGAGATTTTTGGCAGACCGGACCCGAGCAGTACTTC,CATSRDFWQTGPEQYF
-,once,TRBJ2-3,TRBV27,TGTGCCAGCACGCGGGAACGGAGCACAGATACGCAGTATTTT,CASTRERSTDTQYF
TRBD1,-,TRBJ1-1,TRBV10-2,TGCGCCAGCAGTGATCTGGACAGGACGAACACTGAAGCTTTCTTT,CASSDLDRTNTEAFF
TRBD1,-,TRBJ2-2,TRBV19,TGTGCCAGTAACCCCACAGGGGATATGTCTTACGGGGAGCTGTTTTTT,CASNPTGDMSYGELFF
-,-,TRBJ2-1,TRBV10-3,TGTGCCATCAGAGGGGACGGTGAGCAGTTCTTC,CAIRGDGEQFF
-,-,TRBJ2-3,TRBV5-4,TGTGCCAGCAGCTTGGGGGGCCCAAGGAGGGCAGATACGCAGTATTTT,CASSLGGPRRADTQYF
-,-,TRBJ1-1,TRBV29-1,TGCAGCGCCCGGGCGGGGTACACTGAAGCTTTCTTT,CSARAGYTEAFF
-,once,TRBJ2-1,TRBV15,TGTGCCACCAGCAGAGATGTGGAGAGCTGGCAGTTCTTC,CATSRDVESWQFF
TRBD1,few,TRBJ1-2,TRBV5-1,TGCGCCAGCAGCCAGGGGGACGCAAACTATGGCTACACCTTC,CASSQGDANYGYTF
-,-,TRBJ2-1,TRBV22-1,TGTCCTGGGAGCGCACTACTGGGCAGGGAGAATGAGCAGTTCTTC,CPGSALLGRENEQFF
TRBD1,-,TRBJ1-1,TRBV7-9,TGTGCCAGCAGGTGGGACAGGGACACTGAAGCTTTCTTT,CASRWDRDTEAFF
-,-,TRBJ2-1,TRBV10-3,TGTGCCACTCAACTAGGGGCCTACAATGAGCAGTTCTTC,CATQLGAYNEQFF
TRBD1,-,TRBJ2-7,TRBV5-1,TGCGCCAGCAGCTTGGCGAGGACAGGGGGATCCTACGAGCAGTACTTC,CASSLARTGGSYEQYF
-,-,TRBJ1-1,TRBV19,TGTGCCAGTAGAGACCTCAGGGTGGGGAACACTGAAGCTTTCTTT,CASRDLRVGNTEAFF
-,-,TRBJ1-2,TRBV5-4,TGTGCCAGCAGCTCCGGGTCCTTGGGTGTATATGGCTACACCTTC,CASSSGSLGVYGYTF
-,-,TRBJ1-5,TRBV7-6,TGTGCCAGCAGCACAGCAGGGGCCGGTCAGCCCCAGCATTTT,CASSTAGAGQPQHF